This entry lists 25 T cell receptor beta chains sequenced from one sample in a study of human T cells and chemical hapten exposure. Time point reported: pre-sensitization, week 0. Treatment noted: therapeutic diphenylcyclopropenone sensitization with weekly scalp DPC. Each CDR3 protein gets one entry after TCRdb re-called the RACE reads with MiXCR. The sample lists 300,000 to 450,000 distinct CDR3 sequences, roughly 4.6% seen once, with around 2.6% in the top ten. The starting material was whole blood, obtained in connection with sensitization to the hapten diphenylcyclopropenone (DPC). The source of these receptors is a woman between 45 and 60 years old with alopecia areata. Some clones in this sample may be carry-over from other donors' samples.

This clonotype was seen repeatedly, ten times or more. The chain employs TRBV6-5 and TRBJ1-6; 8 bases map to TRBD1. Losses at the gene ends were 5 bases for V and 9 bases for J; bases not matched to a gene: 3. This CDR3 is 13 amino acids long. Germline values: CDR1 MNHEY, CDR2 SVGAGI. The CDR3 sequence is CASSGDRSSPLHF. Here the CDR3 DNA reads TGTGCCAGCAGTGGGGACAGGTCTTCACCCCTCCACTTT.

The rearrangement joins TRBV27 to TRBJ2-1, with a tentative D call TRBD1 (6 bases). V was shortened by 5 bases and J by 10 bases, with 12 bases between the two germline ends. The CDR3 has 12 residues. The V gene's germline CDR1 is MNHEY and CDR2 SMNVEV (reference sequence). The CDR3 spells CASSNRDMEQFF. The CDR3 DNA reads TGTGCCAGCAGTAACCGGGACATGGAGCAGTTCTTC.

This clonotype was picked up a small number of times. The chain links TRBV2 to TRBJ2-3, with 9 nucleotides matching TRBD2. V lost 2 bases to trimming and J lost 4 bases; unmatched junction nucleotides: 7. Germline V gene lookup returns CDR1 SNHLY and CDR2 FYNNEI. CDR3 size: 16 residues. CDR3: CASSESSGRTSDTQYF. The DNA of the CDR3 is TGTGCCAGCAGTGAATCCAGCGGGAGGACCTCAGATACGCAGTATTTT.

This clonotype was picked up many times. This CDR3 is CASSMPAPGPPLHF. The CDR3 bases are TGTGCCAGTAGTATGCCGGCCCCCGGGCCACCCCTCCACTTT. The gene calls are TRBV19 and TRBJ1-6, with D unclear. In germline, CDR1 is LNHDA, CDR2 SQIVND (reference sequence). V lost 3 bases and J lost 11, with 14 bases in between. The CDR3 covers 14 residues. Supplemented by reference TRBV19 and TRBJ1-6, the full variable domain reads DGGITQSPKYLFRKEGQNVTLSCEQNLNHDAMYWYRQDPGQGLRLIYYSQIVNDFQKGDIAEGYSVSREKKESFPLTVTSAQKNPTAFYLCASSMPAPGPPLHFGNGTRLTVT.

This clonotype was counted at least ten times. V is TRBV12-3 or TRBV12-4 and J is TRBJ1-1; a weak D match, TRBD1 (5 bases). The ends were cut back, 3 bases at V and 3 bases at J, with 11 bases in the middle. This CDR3 has 14 amino acids. DNA of the CDR3: TGTGCCAGCAGTTTCGGTGGACAAGACACTGAAGCTTTCTTT. It is translated as CASSFGGQDTEAFF.

This clonotype was detected many times. V gene TRBV2 combines with J gene TRBJ2-7, with a weak D call TRBD2 (6 bases). This CDR3 region has 11 residues. The germline gives CDR1 SNHLY, CDR2 FYNNEI. Trimming cost V 6 bases and J 4 bases, with 7 bases left between them. This CDR3 is CASREGYEQYF. CDR3 in DNA: TGTGCCAGCAGGGAGGGTTACGAGCAGTACTTC.

The chain uses TRBV7-2 and TRBJ1-3; 7 bases are shared with TRBD1. V lost 5 bases and J lost 0; bases outside the gene matches: 10. Germline V lookup: CDR1 SGHTA, CDR2 FQGNSA. The CDR3 consists of 17 residues. The CDR3: CASSLNRGMSSGNTIYF. CDR3 DNA sequence: TGTGCCAGCAGCCTCAACAGGGGAATGAGCTCTGGAAACACCATATATTTT.

This clonotype was counted only a few times. V and J are TRBV6-5 and TRBJ1-5; no clear D gene. CDR1 is MNHEY, CDR2 SVGAGI, per germline. V was shortened by 6 bases and J by 8 bases, with 14 bases between the two germline ends. The CDR3 has 13 residues. The CDR3 bases are TGTGCCAGCAGGGCCCTACAATCGGAGCCCCAGCATTTT. Translating it yields CASRALQSEPQHF.

The chain recombines TRBV12-3 or TRBV12-4 with TRBJ2-6; TRBD1 is a possible D gene (6 bases). V lost 7 bases to trimming and J lost 0 bases, with 19 bases between them. This CDR3 has 18 residues. CDR3 region: CASTSSGQPFSGANVLTF. The DNA of the CDR3 is TGTGCCAGCACCTCATCCGGACAGCCCTTCTCTGGGGCCAACGTCCTGACTTTC.

V and J are TRBV7-2 and TRBJ2-7; perhaps TRBD2 as D (7 bases). This CDR3 has 14 residues. CDR1 and CDR2 (germline): SGHTA, FQGNSA. The V end was cut by 6 bases, the J end by 4 bases, with 16 bases between. CDR3 in amino acids: CASRGASGVYEQYF. Here the CDR3 DNA reads TGTGCCAGCAGGGGGGCTAGCGGAGTGTACGAGCAGTACTTC.

On this clonotype: A much larger clonotype is one base distant, so this may be a read error. Here the CDR3 reads CTSSGGFMNTEAFF. The CDR3 coding sequence is TGCACCAGCAGCGGGGGATTCATGAACACTGAAGCTTTCTTT. This chain joins TRBV5-1 and TRBJ1-1, with D maybe TRBD1 (5 bases). The CDR3 runs to 14 residues. Germline loops: CDR1 SGHRS, CDR2 YFSETQ.

J is TRBJ1-5 and V is TRBV27, with D possibly being TRBD1 (5 bases). Germline V gene sequence: CDR1 MNHEY, CDR2 SMNVEV (reference sequence). The CDR3 has 12 residues. V lost 6 bases to trimming and J lost 9 bases, with 12 bases between them. The CDR3 is CASRRGEPPQHF. CDR3 DNA sequence: TGTGCCAGCAGACGGGGGGAACCGCCCCAGCATTTT.

Ten or more counts support this clonotype. J is TRBJ1-5 and V is TRBV4-1; D is ambiguous. The CDR3 length is 15 residues. Trimming left V 3 bases short and J 1 base short, with 10 bases between. CDR1 is MGHRA, CDR2 YSYEKL, per germline. CDR3 region: CASSQGPESNQPQHF. CDR3 in DNA: TGCGCCAGCAGCCAGGGTCCGGAGAGCAATCAGCCCCAGCATTTT.

The chain is built from TRBV6-5 and TRBJ2-7; D unclear. This CDR3 spans 14 amino acids. From germline, CDR1 is MNHEY and CDR2 SVGAGI. Trimming pared 4 bases from V and 0 bases from J, leaving 10 bases between. This chain's CDR3 is CASSSLDGSYEQYF. CDR3 DNA sequence: TGTGCCAGCAGTTCCCTGGACGGCTCCTACGAGCAGTACTTC.

This clonotype was recorded only once. This could be a read error, since a much larger clone is one nucleotide away. The chain couples TRBV7-7 to TRBJ2-2; no clear D gene. The CDR3 is 13 residues long. Between the trimmed V and J ends, which lost 3 bases and 4 bases, there was a span of 6 bases. Germline CDR1 is SSHAT and CDR2 is FNYEAQ (reference sequence). The CDR3 DNA reads as TGTGCCAGCAGCTTTACAGTCACCGGGGAGCTGTTTTTT. Protein: CASSFTVTGELFF.

This chain joins TRBV2 and TRBJ2-2, with D possibly TRBD2 on 5 matching bases. The germline V gene has CDR1 SNHLY and CDR2 FYNNEI. This CDR3 contains 14 residues. Trimming shortened V by 5 bases and J by 6 bases, and 13 bases separated the two germline ends. The CDR3 nucleotides read TGTGCCAGCAGTCTCCCGGCTAGCTCCGGGGAGCTGTTTTTT. Its translation is CASSLPASSGELFF.

At least ten counts were recorded for this clonotype. The CDR3 loop reads CASSFRGQIEQPQHF. The CDR3 nucleotides read TGTGCCAGCAGCTTCCGGGGACAGATTGAGCAGCCCCAGCATTTT. The chain employs TRBV7-8 and TRBJ1-5; TRBD1 aligns across 7 bases. V gave up 3 bases and J gave up 7 bases; unmatched junction bases: 9. The CDR3 is 15 amino acids. The germline V gene encodes CDR1 SGHVS and CDR2 FQNEAQ.

This clonotype was picked up many times. The rearrangement links TRBV28 to TRBJ1-5; 7 positions match TRBD1. Germline assignment: CDR1 MDHEN and CDR2 SYDVKM. V lost 5 bases, J lost 5 bases, and 9 bases stayed unmatched. This CDR3 is 15 amino acids long. The CDR3 reads CASSPDRKSDQPQHF. CDR3 bases: TGTGCCAGCAGTCCGGACAGGAAAAGTGATCAGCCCCAGCATTTT.

DNA for the CDR3: TGTGCCAGCAGCGTAGGGGGGACTTTTCCAACCGACGAGCAGTACTTC. This sequence encodes CASSVGGTFPTDEQYF. This sequence joins TRBV9 and TRBJ2-7; perhaps TRBD2 as D (6 bases). The CDR3 consists of 16 residues. Trimming shortened V by 0 bases and J by 5 bases, and 18 bases separated the two germline ends. Germline V gives CDR1 SGDLS, CDR2 YYNGEE. Combining the CDR3 with reference TRBV9 and TRBJ2-7 gives the whole variable domain DSGVTQTPKHLITATGQRVTLRCSPRSGDLSVYWYQQSLDQGLQFLIQYYNGEERAKGNILERFSAQQFPDLHSELNLSSLELGDSALYFCASSVGGTFPTDEQYFGPGTRLTVT.

There are many counts of this clonotype. CDR3 amino acids: CASSRARQQGVAEAFF. CDR3 bases: TGTGCCAGCAGTCGCGCCAGACAACAGGGGGTGGCTGAAGCTTTCTTT. The rearrangement joins TRBV6-5 to TRBJ1-1; 8 bases are a match to TRBD1. The germline CDR1 and CDR2 sequences are MNHEY and SVGAGI. The V gene end was trimmed by 5 bases and the J gene end by 6 bases; junction bases not matched to a gene: 14. The CDR3 runs 16 residues.

This clonotype was found many times. This chain uses TRBV5-1 with TRBJ1-1; 9 bases match TRBD1. The trim removed 4 bases at V and 0 bases at J, leaving 4 bases unmatched. CDR1 is SGHRS, CDR2 YFSETQ, per germline. The CDR3 extends over 15 amino acids. The CDR3 sequence: CASSQGQGMNTEAFF. CDR3 DNA sequence: TGCGCCAGCAGCCAGGGACAGGGAATGAACACTGAAGCTTTCTTT.

This clonotype appeared many times. V usage is TRBV12-3 or TRBV12-4 and J usage is TRBJ2-7; perhaps D is TRBD1 or TRBD2 (5 bases each). Trimming removed 2 bases from V and 3 bases from J, with 11 bases in between. CDR3 length: 14 residues. CDR3 loop: CASSLPGAHYEQYF. The CDR3, as DNA: TGTGCCAGCAGTTTACCCGGGGCTCACTACGAGCAGTACTTC.

This clonotype occurred a few times. The chain has TRBV5-4 and TRBJ1-4, with D unclear. The germline V and J ends were trimmed by 2 bases and 8 bases, with 10 bases remaining between them. This CDR3 region has 13 residues. Looked up from germline, CDR1 is SGHNT and CDR2 is YYREEE (reference sequence). The CDR3 loop reads CASSLPEDEKLFF. Written as DNA, the CDR3 is TGTGCCAGCAGCTTACCCGAGGACGAAAAACTGTTTTTT.

The chain joins TRBV2 to TRBJ2-1; 9 bases are a match to TRBD2. Losses at the gene ends were 8 bases for V and 10 bases for J; bases not matched to a gene: 6. The V gene's germline CDR1 is SNHLY and CDR2 FYNNEI. The CDR3 runs to 12 residues. CDR3 sequence: CASVREGREQFF. Here the CDR3 DNA reads TGTGCCAGCGTGCGGGAGGGCCGGGAGCAGTTCTTC.

This clonotype has a handful of counts. The J gene is TRBJ2-5, the V gene TRBV3-1; tentative D call: TRBD1 (6 bases). The CDR3 spans 14 residues. CDR1 LGHDT and CDR2 YNNKEL come from the germline V gene (reference sequence). Trimming cost V 2 bases and J 6 bases, with 13 bases left between them. The CDR3 here is CASSQPGVQKTQYF. CDR3 nucleotides: TGTGCCAGCAGCCAACCAGGGGTACAGAAGACCCAGTACTTC.